Detailed here is one TCR beta chain. Sequenced by immunoSEQ multiplex PCR; TCRdb stores in-frame clones only, minus some. The sample lists about 190,000 clones; about 81% were seen once. The data were obtained in a study of blood T cell repertoires in COVID-19. The CDR3 totals 14 residues. Germline V gene data show CDR1 as MDHEN and CDR2 as SYDVKM. Between the trimmed V and J ends, which lost 7 bases and 0 bases, there was a span of 10 bases. Sequencing input: peripheral blood. The source is a woman aged 55-70 years with COVID-19, enrolled during active disease. The V call is TRBV28, the J call TRBJ1-5; a possible D gene is TRBD1 (6 bases). The CDR3 region has the DNA TGTGCCAGCACGGGGGGCCATAGCAATCAGCCCCAGCATTTT. This encodes CASTGGHSNQPQHF.